Detailed here is one T cell receptor (beta chain). This record comes from a study of blood T cell repertoires in COVID-19. The method was immunoSEQ multiplex PCR; TCRdb's version includes in-frame clones alone and lacks a portion of them. The repertoire holds 250,000 or so clones, with roughly 84% as singletons. The CDR3 is 16 amino acids. The V and J ends lost 4 bases and 0 bases respectively, with 15 bases between them. Germline V gene data show CDR1 as MGHRA and CDR2 as YSYEKL. The source is a woman aged 40 to 50 who had recovered from COVID-19. The sequenced sample was peripheral blood. The V call is TRBV4-1, the J call TRBJ2-5, with D unclear. DNA for the CDR3: TGCGCCAGCAGCCTCCAACCGGGTCTGTACCAAGAGACCCAGTACTTC. As protein: CASSLQPGLYQETQYF.